This entry features one T cell receptor (beta chain) sequence. Its antigen is currently unknown. These data are taken from a study of beta chain features in type 1 diabetes. Study-wide findings and caveats: Type 1 diabetes patients had TCRB CDR3s that were shorter (moderately but significantly so) in all four CD4+ subsets. PCR might show a preference for shorter templates, equally across patients and controls. There was no resolution here of whether HLA type influences TCRB rearrangement. Cells carrying high TCR expression could end up over-represented when cDNA is sequenced.

Of the isolated RNA, all was reverse transcribed, and so the sequenced material was expressed TCRB transcripts. Here immunoSEQ multiplex PCR was the method, and the copy in TCRdb shows in-frame clones only, minus some. The sample carries around 600,000 clones, 12% recorded once. Germline CDR1 and CDR2: SGHNT and YYREEE (reference sequence). V was shortened by 0 bases and J by 4 bases, with 10 bases between the two germline ends. There are 14 residues in the CDR3. The source is a man aged 25 to 45 with type 1 diabetes. The chain combines TRBV5-4 with TRBJ1-1; D unclear. Sequencing was carried out using naive CD4+ T cells from blood. The CDR3 region has the DNA TGTGCCAGCAGCTTGGCTGGGGTGAGCACTGAAGCTTTCTTT. This translates into CASSLAGVSTEAFF.